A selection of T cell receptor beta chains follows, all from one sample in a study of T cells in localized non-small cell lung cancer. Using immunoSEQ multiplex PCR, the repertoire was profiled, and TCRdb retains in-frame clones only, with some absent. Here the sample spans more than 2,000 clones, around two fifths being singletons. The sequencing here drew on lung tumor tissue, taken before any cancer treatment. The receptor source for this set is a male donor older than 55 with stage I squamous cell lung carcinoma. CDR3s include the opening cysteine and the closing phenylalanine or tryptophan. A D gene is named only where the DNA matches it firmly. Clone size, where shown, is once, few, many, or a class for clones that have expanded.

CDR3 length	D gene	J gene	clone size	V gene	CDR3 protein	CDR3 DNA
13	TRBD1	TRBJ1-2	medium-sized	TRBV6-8	CASSLRQGRGYTF	TGTGCCAGCAGTCTCCGACAGGGACGCGGCTACACCTTC
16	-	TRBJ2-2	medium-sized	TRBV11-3	CASSLPGGRGTGELFF	TGTGCCAGCAGCTTACCGGGGGGCCGGGGCACCGGGGAGCTGTTTTTT
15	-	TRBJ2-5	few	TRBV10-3	CAISPGTPPGETQYF	TGTGCCATCAGCCCCGGGACTCCTCCCGGAGAGACCCAGTACTTC
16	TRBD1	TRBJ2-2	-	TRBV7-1	CASSKGQNTNTGELFF	TGTGCCAGCAGCAAGGGACAGAACACGAACACCGGGGAGCTGTTTTTT
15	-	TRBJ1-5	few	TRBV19	CASSIGGLGNQPQHF	TGTGCCAGTAGTATTGGGGGCCTCGGCAATCAGCCCCAGCATTTT
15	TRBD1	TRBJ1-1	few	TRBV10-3	CAISEGKGAIAEAFF	TGTGCCATCAGTGAGGGGAAGGGGGCGATTGCTGAAGCTTTCTTT
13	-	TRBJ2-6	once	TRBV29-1	CSVWGSGANVLTF	TGCAGCGTTTGGGGGTCTGGGGCCAACGTCCTGACTTTC
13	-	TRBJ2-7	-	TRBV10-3	CASGRQARSEQYF	TGTGCCAGCGGAAGACAGGCGAGGTCCGAGCAGTACTTC
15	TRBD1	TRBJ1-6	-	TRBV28	CASSRQGADNSPLHF	TGTGCCAGCAGCCGACAGGGGGCCGATAATTCACCCCTCCACTTT
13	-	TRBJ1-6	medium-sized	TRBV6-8	CASSATVLSPLHF	TGTGCCAGCAGCGCTACAGTCCTTTCACCCCTCCACTTT
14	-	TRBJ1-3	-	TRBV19	CASNQGNSGNTIYF	TGTGCCAGTAACCAGGGAAACTCTGGAAACACCATATATTTT
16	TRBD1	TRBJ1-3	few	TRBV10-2	CASSEAGQGDRYTIYF	TGCGCCAGCAGTGAGGCCGGACAGGGGGATAGGTACACCATATATTTT
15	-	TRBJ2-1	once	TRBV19	CASSIKGSTYNEQFF	TGTGCCAGTAGTATCAAGGGGAGCACCTACAATGAGCAGTTCTTC
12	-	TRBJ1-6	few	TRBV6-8	CASRAANSPLHF	TGTGCCAGCAGGGCAGCCAATTCACCCCTCCACTTT
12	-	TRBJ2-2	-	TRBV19	CASSIGQTKLFF	TGTGCCAGTAGTATCGGACAGACCAAGCTGTTTTTT
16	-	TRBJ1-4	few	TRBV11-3	CASSLHQVATNEKLFF	TGTGCCAGCAGCTTGCACCAAGTTGCAACTAATGAAAAACTGTTTTTT
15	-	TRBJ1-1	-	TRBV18	CASSPQGGLNTEAFF	TGTGCCAGCTCACCCCAAGGGGGTCTGAACACTGAAGCTTTCTTT
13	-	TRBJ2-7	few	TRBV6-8	CASSVQVAYEQYF	TGTGCCAGCAGTGTACAGGTAGCCTACGAGCAGTACTTC
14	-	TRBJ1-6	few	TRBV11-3	CASSLAGDTSPLHF	TGTGCCAGCAGCTTGGCGGGGGACACTTCACCCCTCCACTTT
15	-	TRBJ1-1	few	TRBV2	CASSGPTGPRAEAFF	TGTGCCAGCAGTGGCCCCACAGGGCCCCGGGCTGAAGCTTTCTTT
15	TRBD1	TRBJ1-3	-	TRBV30	CAWSVQTGKRNTIYF	TGTGCCTGGAGTGTACAGACAGGGAAAAGAAACACCATATATTTT
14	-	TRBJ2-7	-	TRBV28	CASMTQGDRDEQYF	TGTGCCAGCATGACGCAGGGTGATAGGGACGAGCAGTACTTC
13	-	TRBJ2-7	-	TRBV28	CASSSGGRREQYF	TGTGCCAGCAGTTCAGGGGGGCGTAGAGAGCAGTACTTC
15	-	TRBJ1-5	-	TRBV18	CASSPYSGSNQPQHF	TGTGCCAGCTCACCATATTCCGGCTCCAATCAGCCCCAGCATTTT
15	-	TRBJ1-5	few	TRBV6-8	CASSLQGRGNQPQHF	TGTGCCAGCAGCCTCCAGGGTAGGGGCAATCAGCCCCAGCATTTT
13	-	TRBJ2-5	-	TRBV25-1	CASSDSPKETQYF	TGTGCCAGCAGTGATTCACCTAAAGAGACCCAGTACTTC
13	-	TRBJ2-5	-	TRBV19	CASSLDIQETQYF	TGTGCCAGTAGTCTTGACATCCAAGAGACCCAGTACTTC
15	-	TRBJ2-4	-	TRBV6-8	CASSRMDLAKNIQYF	TGTGCCAGCAGTCGGATGGACCTAGCCAAAAACATTCAGTACTTC
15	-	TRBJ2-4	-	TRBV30	CAWSGGVLAKNIQYF	TGTGCCTGGAGTGGCGGGGTGTTAGCCAAAAACATTCAGTACTTC
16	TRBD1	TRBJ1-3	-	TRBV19	CASSATDRGRGNTIYF	TGTGCCAGTAGTGCGACCGACAGGGGAAGAGGAAACACCATATATTTT
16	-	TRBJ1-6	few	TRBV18	CASSGMTGVGNSPLHF	TGTGCCAGCTCAGGGATGACGGGGGTGGGTAATTCACCCCTCCACTTT
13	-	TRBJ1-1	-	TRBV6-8	CASSYSEGTEAFF	TGTGCCAGCAGTTACTCAGAGGGCACTGAAGCTTTCTTT
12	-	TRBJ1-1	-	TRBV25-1	CASGGLNTEAFF	TGTGCCAGCGGAGGGCTGAACACTGAAGCTTTCTTT